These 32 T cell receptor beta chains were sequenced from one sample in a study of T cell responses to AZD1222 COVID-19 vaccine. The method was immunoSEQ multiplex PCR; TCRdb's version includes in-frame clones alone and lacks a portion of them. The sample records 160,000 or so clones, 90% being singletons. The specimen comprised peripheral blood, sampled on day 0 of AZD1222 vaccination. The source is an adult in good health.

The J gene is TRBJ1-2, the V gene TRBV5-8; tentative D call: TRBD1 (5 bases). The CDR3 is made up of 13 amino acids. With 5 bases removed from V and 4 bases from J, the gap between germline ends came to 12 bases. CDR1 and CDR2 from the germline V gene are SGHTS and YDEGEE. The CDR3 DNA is TGTGCCAGCAGACCCCGGGACGGCTATGGCTACACCTTC. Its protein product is CASRPRDGYGYTF.

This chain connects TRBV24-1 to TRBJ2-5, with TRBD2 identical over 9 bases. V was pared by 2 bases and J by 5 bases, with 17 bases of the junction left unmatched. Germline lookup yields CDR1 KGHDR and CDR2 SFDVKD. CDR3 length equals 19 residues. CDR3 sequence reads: CATSDSPISTSGVGETQYF. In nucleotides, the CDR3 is TGTGCCACCAGTGATTCACCGATATCGACTAGCGGCGTCGGGGAGACCCAGTACTTC.

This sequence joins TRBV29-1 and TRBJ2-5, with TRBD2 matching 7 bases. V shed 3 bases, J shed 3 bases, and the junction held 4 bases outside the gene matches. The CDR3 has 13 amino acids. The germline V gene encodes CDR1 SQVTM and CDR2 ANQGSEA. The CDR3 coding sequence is TGCAGCGTTGAGTCCGGGACTAAAGAGACCCAGTACTTC. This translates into CSVESGTKETQYF.

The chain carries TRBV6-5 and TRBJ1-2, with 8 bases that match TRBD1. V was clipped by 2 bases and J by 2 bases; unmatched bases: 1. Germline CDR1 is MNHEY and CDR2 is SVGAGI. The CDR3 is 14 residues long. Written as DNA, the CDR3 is TGTGCCAGCAGTTACCGGACAGGGAACTATGGCTACACCTTC. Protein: CASSYRTGNYGYTF.

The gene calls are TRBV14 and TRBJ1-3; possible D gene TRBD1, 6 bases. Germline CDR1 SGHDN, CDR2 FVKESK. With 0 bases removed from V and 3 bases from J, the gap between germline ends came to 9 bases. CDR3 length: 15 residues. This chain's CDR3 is CASSQDRGDGNTIYF. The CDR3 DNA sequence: TGTGCCAGCAGCCAAGACAGGGGAGATGGAAACACCATATATTTT.

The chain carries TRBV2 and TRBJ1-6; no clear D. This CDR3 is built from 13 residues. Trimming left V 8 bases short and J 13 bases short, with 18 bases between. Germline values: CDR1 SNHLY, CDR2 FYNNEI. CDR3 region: CASERLGLWPLHF. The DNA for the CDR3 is TGTGCCAGCGAACGACTGGGGTTATGGCCCCTCCACTTT.

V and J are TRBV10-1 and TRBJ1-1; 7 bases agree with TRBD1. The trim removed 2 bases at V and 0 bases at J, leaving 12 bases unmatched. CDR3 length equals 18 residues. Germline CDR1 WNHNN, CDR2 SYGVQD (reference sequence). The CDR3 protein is CASSESDREGALNTEAFF. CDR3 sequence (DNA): TGCGCCAGCAGTGAGAGTGACAGGGAGGGGGCCTTGAACACTGAAGCTTTCTTT.

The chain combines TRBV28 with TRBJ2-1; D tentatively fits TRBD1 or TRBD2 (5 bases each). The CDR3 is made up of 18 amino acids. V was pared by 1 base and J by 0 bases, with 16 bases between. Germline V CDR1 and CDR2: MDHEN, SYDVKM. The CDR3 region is CASSLLGERTSSYNEQFF. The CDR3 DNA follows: TGTGCCAGCAGTTTATTGGGGGAGAGGACATCCTCCTACAATGAGCAGTTCTTC.

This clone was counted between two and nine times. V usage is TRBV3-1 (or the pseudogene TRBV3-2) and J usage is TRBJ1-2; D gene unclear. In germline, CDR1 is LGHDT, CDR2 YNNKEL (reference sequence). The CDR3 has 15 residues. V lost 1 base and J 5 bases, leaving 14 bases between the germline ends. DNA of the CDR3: TGTGCCAGCAGCCAAGGGCTAAGGACTCTGTATGGCTACACCTTC. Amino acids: CASSQGLRTLYGYTF.

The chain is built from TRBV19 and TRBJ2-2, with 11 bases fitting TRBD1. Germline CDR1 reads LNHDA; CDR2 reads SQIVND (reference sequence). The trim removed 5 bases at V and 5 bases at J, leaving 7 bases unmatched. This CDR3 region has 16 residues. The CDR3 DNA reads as TGTGCCAGTAGTCTATTTGGACAGGGGGCGACCGGGGAGCTGTTTTTT. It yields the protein CASSLFGQGATGELFF. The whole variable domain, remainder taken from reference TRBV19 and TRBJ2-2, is DGGITQSPKYLFRKEGQNVTLSCEQNLNHDAMYWYRQDPGQGLRLIYYSQIVNDFQKGDIAEGYSVSREKKESFPLTVTSAQKNPTAFYLCASSLFGQGATGELFFGEGSRLTVL.

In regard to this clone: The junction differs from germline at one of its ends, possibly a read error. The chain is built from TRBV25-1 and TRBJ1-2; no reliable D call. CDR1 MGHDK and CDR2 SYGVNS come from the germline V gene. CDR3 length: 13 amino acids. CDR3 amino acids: CASSEPGLYRYTF. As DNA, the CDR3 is TGTGCCAGCAGTGAACCAGGACTCTATCGCTACACCTTC.

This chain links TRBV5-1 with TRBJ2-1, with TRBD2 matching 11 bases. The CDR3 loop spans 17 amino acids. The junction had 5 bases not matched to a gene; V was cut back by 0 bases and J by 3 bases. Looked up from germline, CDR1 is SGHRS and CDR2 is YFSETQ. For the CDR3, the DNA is TGCGCCAGCAGCTTGGACGCCGGGACTAGCGGCTACAATGAGCAGTTCTTC. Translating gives CASSLDAGTSGYNEQFF.

The CDR3 sequence: CASSLPRGTSGRNNEQFF. The CDR3 DNA reads TGTGCCAGCAGTCTCCCTCGGGGGACTAGCGGGAGAAACAATGAGCAGTTCTTC. The chain recombines TRBV28 with TRBJ2-1; TRBD2 matches 14 bases. There are 18 residues in the CDR3. V was pared by 5 bases and J by 5 bases, with 11 bases of the junction left unmatched. Germline V gene lookup returns CDR1 MDHEN and CDR2 SYDVKM.

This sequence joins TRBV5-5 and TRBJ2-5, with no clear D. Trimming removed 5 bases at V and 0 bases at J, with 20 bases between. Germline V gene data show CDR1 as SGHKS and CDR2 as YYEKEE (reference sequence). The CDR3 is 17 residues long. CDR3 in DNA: TGTGCCAGCAGTTCGGGTGGCGGTCTATTGTACCAAGAGACCCAGTACTTC. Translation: CASSSGGGLLYQETQYF.

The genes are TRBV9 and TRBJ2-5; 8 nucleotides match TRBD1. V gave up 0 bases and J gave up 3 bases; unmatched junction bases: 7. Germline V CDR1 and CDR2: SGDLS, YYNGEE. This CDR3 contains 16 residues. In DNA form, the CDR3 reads TGTGCCAGCAGCGTAGCATCAGGGGGCGTGGAAGAGACCCAGTACTTC. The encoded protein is CASSVASGGVEETQYF.

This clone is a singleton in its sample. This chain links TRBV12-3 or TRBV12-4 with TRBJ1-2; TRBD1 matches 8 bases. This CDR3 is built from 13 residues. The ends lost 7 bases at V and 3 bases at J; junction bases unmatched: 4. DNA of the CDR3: TGTGCCAGCACACAGGGGGGGGACTATGGCTACACCTTC. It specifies CASTQGGDYGYTF.

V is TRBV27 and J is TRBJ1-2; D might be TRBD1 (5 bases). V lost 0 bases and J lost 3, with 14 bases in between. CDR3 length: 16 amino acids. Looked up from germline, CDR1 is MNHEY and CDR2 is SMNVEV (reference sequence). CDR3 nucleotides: TGTGCCAGCAGTTTATCTCGGGGGACTACTGACTATGGCTACACCTTC. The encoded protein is CASSLSRGTTDYGYTF.

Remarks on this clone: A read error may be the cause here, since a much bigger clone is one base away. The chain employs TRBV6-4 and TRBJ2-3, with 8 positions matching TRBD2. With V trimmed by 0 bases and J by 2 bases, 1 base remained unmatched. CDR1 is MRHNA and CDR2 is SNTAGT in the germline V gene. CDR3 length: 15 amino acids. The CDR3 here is CASSDSSGNTDTQYF. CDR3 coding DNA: TGTGCCAGCAGTGACTCTAGCGGGAACACAGATACGCAGTATTTT.

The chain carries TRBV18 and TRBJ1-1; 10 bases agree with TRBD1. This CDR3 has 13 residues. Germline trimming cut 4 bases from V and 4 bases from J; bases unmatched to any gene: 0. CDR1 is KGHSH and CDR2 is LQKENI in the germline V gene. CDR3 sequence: CASSRTGGTEAFF. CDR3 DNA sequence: TGTGCCAGCTCACGGACAGGGGGCACTGAAGCTTTCTTT.

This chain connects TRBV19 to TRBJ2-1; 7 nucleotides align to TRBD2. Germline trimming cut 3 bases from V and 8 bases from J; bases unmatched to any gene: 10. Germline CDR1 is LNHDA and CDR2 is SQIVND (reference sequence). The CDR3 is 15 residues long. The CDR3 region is CASSIPAGAMYEQFF. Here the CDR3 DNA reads TGTGCCAGTAGTATCCCTGCGGGAGCGATGTATGAGCAGTTCTTC. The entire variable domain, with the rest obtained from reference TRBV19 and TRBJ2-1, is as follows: DGGITQSPKYLFRKEGQNVTLSCEQNLNHDAMYWYRQDPGQGLRLIYYSQIVNDFQKGDIAEGYSVSREKKESFPLTVTSAQKNPTAFYLCASSIPAGAMYEQFFGPGTRLTVL.

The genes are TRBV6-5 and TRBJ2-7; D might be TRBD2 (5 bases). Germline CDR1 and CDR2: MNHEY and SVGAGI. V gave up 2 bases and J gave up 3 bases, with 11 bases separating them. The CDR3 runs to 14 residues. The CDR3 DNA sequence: TGTGCCAGCAGTTACCTGGGGAGTCGCTACGAGCAGTACTTC. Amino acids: CASSYLGSRYEQYF.

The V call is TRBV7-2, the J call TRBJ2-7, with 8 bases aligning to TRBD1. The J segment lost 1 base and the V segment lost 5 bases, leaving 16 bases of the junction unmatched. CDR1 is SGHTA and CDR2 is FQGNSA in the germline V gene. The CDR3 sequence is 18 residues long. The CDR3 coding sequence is TGTGCCAGCAGCGTCGGGACAGGCCTAAGACTGGGTTCCTACGAGCAGTACTTC. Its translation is CASSVGTGLRLGSYEQYF. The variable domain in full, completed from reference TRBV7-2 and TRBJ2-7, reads GAGVSQSPSNKVTEKGKDVELRCDPISGHTALYWYRQSLGQGLEFLIYFQGNSAPDKSGLPSDRFSAERTGGSVSTLTIQRTQQEDSAVYLCASSVGTGLRLGSYEQYFGPGTRLTVT.

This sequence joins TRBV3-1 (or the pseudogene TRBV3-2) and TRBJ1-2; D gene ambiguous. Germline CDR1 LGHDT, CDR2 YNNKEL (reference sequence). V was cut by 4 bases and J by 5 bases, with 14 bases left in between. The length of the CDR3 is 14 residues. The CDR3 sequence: CASSPSGGRYGYTF. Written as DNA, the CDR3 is TGTGCCAGCAGCCCTTCTGGCGGGAGGTATGGCTACACCTTC.

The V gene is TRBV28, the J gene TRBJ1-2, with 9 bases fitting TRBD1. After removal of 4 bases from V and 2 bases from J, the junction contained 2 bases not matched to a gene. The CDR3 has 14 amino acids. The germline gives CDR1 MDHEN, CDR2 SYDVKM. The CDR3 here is CASSWDRENYGYTF. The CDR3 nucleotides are TGTGCCAGCAGTTGGGACAGGGAGAACTATGGCTACACCTTC.

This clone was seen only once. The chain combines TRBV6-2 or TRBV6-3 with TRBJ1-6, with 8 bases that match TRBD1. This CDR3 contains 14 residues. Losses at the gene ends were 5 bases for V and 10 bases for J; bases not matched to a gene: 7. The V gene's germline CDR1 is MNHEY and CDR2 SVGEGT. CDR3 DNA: TGTGCCAGCAGTCGCCGACAGGGGTACTCACCCCTCCACTTT. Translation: CASSRRQGYSPLHF.

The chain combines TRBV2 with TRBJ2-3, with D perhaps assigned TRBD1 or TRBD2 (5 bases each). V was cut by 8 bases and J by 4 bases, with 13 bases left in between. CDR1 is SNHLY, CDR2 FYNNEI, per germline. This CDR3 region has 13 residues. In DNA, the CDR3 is TGTGCCAGCCCTAGGGGACGGGCAGATACGCAGTATTTT. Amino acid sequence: CASPRGRADTQYF.

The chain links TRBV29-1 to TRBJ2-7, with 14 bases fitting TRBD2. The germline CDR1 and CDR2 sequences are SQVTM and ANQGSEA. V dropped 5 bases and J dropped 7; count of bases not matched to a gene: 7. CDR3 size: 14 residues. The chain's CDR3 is CSVKGLAGVGEQYF. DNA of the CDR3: TGCAGCGTTAAGGGACTAGCGGGAGTCGGAGAGCAGTACTTC.

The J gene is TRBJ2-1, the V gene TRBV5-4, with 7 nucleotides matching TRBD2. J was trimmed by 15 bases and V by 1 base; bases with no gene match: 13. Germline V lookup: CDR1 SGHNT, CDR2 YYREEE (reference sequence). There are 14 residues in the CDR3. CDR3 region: CASSLRSTSDISFF. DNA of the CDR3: TGTGCCAGCAGCTTGCGGTCTACTAGCGACATCTCGTTCTTC. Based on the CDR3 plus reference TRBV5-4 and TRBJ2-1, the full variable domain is ETGVTQSPTHLIKTRGQQVTLRCSSQSGHNTVSWYQQALGQGPQFIFQYYREEENGRGNFPPRFSGLQFPNYSSELNVNALELDDSALYLCASSLRSTSDISFFGPGTRLTVL.

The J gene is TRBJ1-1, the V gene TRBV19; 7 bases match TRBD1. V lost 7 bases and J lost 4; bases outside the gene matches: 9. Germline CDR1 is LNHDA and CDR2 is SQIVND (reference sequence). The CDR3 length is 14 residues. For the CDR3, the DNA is TGTGCCAGTAACACGGGACAGTTTCTCACTGAAGCTTTCTTT. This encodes CASNTGQFLTEAFF.

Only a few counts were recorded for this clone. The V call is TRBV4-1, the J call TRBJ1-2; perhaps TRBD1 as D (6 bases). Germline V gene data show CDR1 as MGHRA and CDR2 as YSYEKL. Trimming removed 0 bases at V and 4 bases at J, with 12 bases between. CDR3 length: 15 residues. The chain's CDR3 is CASSQESARGYGYTF. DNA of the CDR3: TGCGCCAGCAGCCAAGAGTCCGCCAGGGGCTATGGCTACACCTTC.

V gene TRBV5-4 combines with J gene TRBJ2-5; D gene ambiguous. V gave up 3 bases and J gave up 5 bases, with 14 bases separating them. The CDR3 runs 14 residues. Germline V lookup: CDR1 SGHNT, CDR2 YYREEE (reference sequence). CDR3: CASSSPMVGETQYF. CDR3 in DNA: TGTGCCAGCAGCTCACCTATGGTTGGGGAGACCCAGTACTTC.

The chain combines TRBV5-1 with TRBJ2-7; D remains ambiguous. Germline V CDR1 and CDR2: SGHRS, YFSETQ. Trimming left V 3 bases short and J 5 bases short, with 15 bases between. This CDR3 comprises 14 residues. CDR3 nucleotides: TGCGCCAGCAGCTCCGGGCACACTCGCGACGAGCAGTACTTC. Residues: CASSSGHTRDEQYF.